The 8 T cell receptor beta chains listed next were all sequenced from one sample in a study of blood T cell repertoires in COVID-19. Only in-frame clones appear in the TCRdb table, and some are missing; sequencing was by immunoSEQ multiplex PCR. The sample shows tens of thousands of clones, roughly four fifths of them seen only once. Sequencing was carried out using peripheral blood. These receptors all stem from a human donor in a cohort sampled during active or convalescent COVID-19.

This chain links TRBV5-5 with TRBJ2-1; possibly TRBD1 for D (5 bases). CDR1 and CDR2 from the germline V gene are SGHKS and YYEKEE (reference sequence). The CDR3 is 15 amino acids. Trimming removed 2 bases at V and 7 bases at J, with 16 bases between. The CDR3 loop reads CASSFGTQGRNEQFF. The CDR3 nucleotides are TGTGCCAGCAGCTTTGGTACGCAGGGAAGAAATGAGCAGTTCTTC.

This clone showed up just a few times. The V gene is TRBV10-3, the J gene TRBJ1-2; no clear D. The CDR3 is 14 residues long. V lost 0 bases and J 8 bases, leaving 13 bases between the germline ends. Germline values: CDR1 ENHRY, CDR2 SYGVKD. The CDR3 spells CAISESGGMGGYTF. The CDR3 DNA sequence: TGTGCCATCAGTGAGTCGGGCGGGATGGGCGGCTACACCTTC.

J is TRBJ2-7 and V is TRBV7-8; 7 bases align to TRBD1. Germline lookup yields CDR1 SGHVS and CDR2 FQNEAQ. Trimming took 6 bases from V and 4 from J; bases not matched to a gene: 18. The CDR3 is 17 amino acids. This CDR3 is CASSPNRGPSRLYEQYF. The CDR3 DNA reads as TGTGCCAGCAGTCCCAACAGGGGACCCTCCCGTCTATACGAGCAGTACTTC.

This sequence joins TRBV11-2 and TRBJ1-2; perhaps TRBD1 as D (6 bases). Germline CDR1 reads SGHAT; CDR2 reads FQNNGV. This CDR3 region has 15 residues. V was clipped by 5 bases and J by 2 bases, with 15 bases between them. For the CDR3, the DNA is TGTGCCAGCAGCCCGACAGGTTTCCTCAACTATGGCTACACCTTC. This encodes CASSPTGFLNYGYTF. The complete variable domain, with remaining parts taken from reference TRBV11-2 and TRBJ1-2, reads EAGVAQSPRYKIIEKRQSVAFWCNPISGHATLYWYQQILGQGPKLLIQFQNNGVVDDSQLPKDRFSAERLKGVDSTLKIQPAKLEDSAVYLCASSPTGFLNYGYTFGSGTRLTVV.

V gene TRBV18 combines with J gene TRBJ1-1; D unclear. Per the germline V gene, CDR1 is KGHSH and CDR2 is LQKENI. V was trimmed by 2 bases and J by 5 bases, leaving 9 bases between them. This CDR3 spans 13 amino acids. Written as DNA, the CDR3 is TGTGCCAGCTCACCATTGGGAGAAACTGAAGCTTTCTTT. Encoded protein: CASSPLGETEAFF.

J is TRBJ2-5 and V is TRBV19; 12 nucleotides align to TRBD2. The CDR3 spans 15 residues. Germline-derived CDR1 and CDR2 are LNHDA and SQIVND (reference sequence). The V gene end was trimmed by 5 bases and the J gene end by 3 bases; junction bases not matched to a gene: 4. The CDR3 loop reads CASSPPSGGEETQYF. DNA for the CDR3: TGTGCCAGTAGTCCCCCTAGCGGGGGGGAAGAGACCCAGTACTTC. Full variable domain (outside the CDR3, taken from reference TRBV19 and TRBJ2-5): DGGITQSPKYLFRKEGQNVTLSCEQNLNHDAMYWYRQDPGQGLRLIYYSQIVNDFQKGDIAEGYSVSREKKESFPLTVTSAQKNPTAFYLCASSPPSGGEETQYFGPGTRLLVL.

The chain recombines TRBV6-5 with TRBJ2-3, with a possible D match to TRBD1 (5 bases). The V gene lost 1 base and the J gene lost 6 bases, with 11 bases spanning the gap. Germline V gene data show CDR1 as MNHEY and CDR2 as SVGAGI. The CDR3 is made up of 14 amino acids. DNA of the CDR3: TGTGCCAGCAGTTACTTGCAGGGTTCGGATACGCAGTATTTT. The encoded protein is CASSYLQGSDTQYF.

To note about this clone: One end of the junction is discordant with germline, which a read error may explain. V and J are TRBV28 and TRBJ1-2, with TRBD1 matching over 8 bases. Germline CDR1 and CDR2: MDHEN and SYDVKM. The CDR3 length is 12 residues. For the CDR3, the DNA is TGTGTCAGCTCGACAGGGGACTATGGCTACACCTTC. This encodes CVSSTGDYGYTF.